These 11 T cell receptor beta chains were sequenced from one sample in a study of CD8+CD57+ T cells in acquired aplastic anemia. All patients picked for sequencing had shown, by flow cytometry, an expansion of CD8+CD57+ cells. For CDR3 and TCR beta VDJ profiling, genomic DNA was the template used. TCRdb ran MiXCR on the reads and lists one entry per CDR3 protein. The sample yields more than 250,000 distinct CDR3 sequences, 82% seen once. Sequenced input: sorted CD4+, CD8+, or CD8+CD57+ T cells (not recorded which) from PBMCs. These TCRs come from a human donor with aplastic anemia.

The chain carries TRBV7-2 and TRBJ2-1; 9 bases align to TRBD1. CDR1 is SGHTA, CDR2 FQGNSA, per germline. The length of the CDR3 is 16 residues. The V gene end was trimmed by 4 bases and the J gene end by 13 bases; junction bases not matched to a gene: 17. DNA of the CDR3: TGTGCCAGCAGCTGGGGACAGGGCTCAAACTATGACTACCAGTTCTTC. It yields the protein CASSWGQGSNYDYQFF. The whole variable domain, filled in from reference TRBV7-2 and TRBJ2-1, reads GAGVSQSPSNKVTEKGKDVELRCDPISGHTALYWYRQSLGQGLEFLIYFQGNSAPDKSGLPSDRFSAERTGGSVSTLTIQRTQQEDSAVYLCASSWGQGSNYDYQFFGPGTRLTVL.

CDR3 coding DNA: TGCAGTGCCCCTGACTCCACTGAAGCTTTCTTT. This sequence encodes CSAPDSTEAFF. J is TRBJ1-1 and V is TRBV20-1; D gene unclear. There are 11 residues in the CDR3. Germline V gene sequence: CDR1 DFQATT, CDR2 SNEGSKA (reference sequence). Trimming removed 6 bases at V and 4 bases at J, with 9 bases between.

The chain joins TRBV7-9 to TRBJ1-1; D not resolved. V was cut by 4 bases and J by 14 bases, with 26 bases left in between. This CDR3 region has 15 residues. CDR1 SEHNR and CDR2 FQNEAQ come from the germline V gene (reference sequence). CDR3 bases: TGTGCCAGCAGCTCAGTAGCAGAGGCCCAGTCCTTAGCATTCTTT. It codes for CASSSVAEAQSLAFF.

The chain recombines TRBV9 with TRBJ2-3; D unclear. CDR3 length: 14 residues. V shed 0 bases and J shed 15 bases, with 20 bases lying between them. Germline-derived CDR1 and CDR2 are SGDLS and YYNGEE. CDR3 sequence: CASSVGVSTDKPYF. CDR3 DNA: TGTGCCAGCAGCGTAGGGGTCTCGACCGATAAGCCCTATTTT.

Comments on this clonotype: A read error may produce the germline difference seen at one junction end. The rearrangement joins TRBV7-2 to TRBJ1-1; D call uncertain. Looked up from germline, CDR1 is SGHTA and CDR2 is FQGNSA. The CDR3 runs to 15 residues. For the CDR3, the DNA is TGTGCCAGCAGTTTAGATTTGACATGGAACACCCAAGGTTTCTTT. Translation: CASSLDLTWNTQGFF.

Worth noting for this clonotype: Since the CDR3 does not end with the conserved phenylalanine or tryptophan, this likely comes from a read error. No DNA is shown, since the ends of the CDR3 on it are uncertain; the CDR3 is the one TCRdb lists. This CDR3 is CAVREGAETQHFG. The V gene is TRBV7-7, the J gene TRBJ2-3; the D call TRBD1 from the table was never checked on the DNA. The germline CDR1 and CDR2 sequences are SSHAT and FNYEAQ (reference sequence). The CDR3 has 13 residues if both end residues are counted.

This clonotype was recorded a few times. The chain joins TRBV10-3 to TRBJ2-3; TRBD2 matches 10 bases. The trim removed 5 bases at V and 4 bases at J, leaving 6 bases unmatched. CDR1 and CDR2 from the germline V gene are ENHRY and SYGVKD. This CDR3 contains 15 residues. The CDR3, as DNA: TGTGCCATCAGTAGAAGCGGGGGGGAGGCAGATACGCAGTATTTT. The encoded protein is CAISRSGGEADTQYF.

This clonotype was found a few times. The chain is built from TRBV2 and TRBJ2-3; 11 bases fit TRBD1. The CDR3 spans 14 residues. Germline V gene lookup returns CDR1 SNHLY and CDR2 FYNNEI. The V and J ends lost 4 bases and 6 bases, in that order; junction bases with no gene match: 3. As DNA, the CDR3 is TGTGCCAGCAGTGTCGGGACAGGGGGGGATACGCAGTATTTT. This sequence encodes CASSVGTGGDTQYF.

The chain carries TRBV20-1 and TRBJ1-6, with a weak D call TRBD1 (5 bases). The CDR3 spans 14 residues. Germline CDR1 DFQATT, CDR2 SNEGSKA (reference sequence). Trimming took 6 bases from V and 8 from J, leaving 17 bases between them. The CDR3 sequence is CSAQTELFDSPLHF. In DNA form, the CDR3 reads TGCAGTGCCCAGACAGAATTGTTCGATTCACCCCTCCACTTT.

As concerns this clonotype: The conserved final phenylalanine or tryptophan is absent from the CDR3, which likely points to a read error. No DNA is shown, since the ends of the CDR3 on it are uncertain; the CDR3 is the one TCRdb lists. V usage is TRBV9 and J usage is TRBJ2-1; whether TRBD1, the table's D call, matches the DNA was not checked. The CDR3 has 13 residues if both end residues are counted. From germline, CDR1 is SGDLS and CDR2 YYNGEE. This CDR3 reads CASGGAGDIQYFV.

J is TRBJ2-1 and V is TRBV7-8, with 9 nucleotides matching TRBD1. Germline lookup yields CDR1 SGHVS and CDR2 FQNEAQ. The length of the CDR3 is 15 residues. V lost 5 bases to trimming and J lost 7 bases; unmatched junction nucleotides: 9. In DNA, the CDR3 is TGTGCCAGCAGCAGAGATAGACAGGGGGATAATGAGCAGTTCTTC. It encodes CASSRDRQGDNEQFF.